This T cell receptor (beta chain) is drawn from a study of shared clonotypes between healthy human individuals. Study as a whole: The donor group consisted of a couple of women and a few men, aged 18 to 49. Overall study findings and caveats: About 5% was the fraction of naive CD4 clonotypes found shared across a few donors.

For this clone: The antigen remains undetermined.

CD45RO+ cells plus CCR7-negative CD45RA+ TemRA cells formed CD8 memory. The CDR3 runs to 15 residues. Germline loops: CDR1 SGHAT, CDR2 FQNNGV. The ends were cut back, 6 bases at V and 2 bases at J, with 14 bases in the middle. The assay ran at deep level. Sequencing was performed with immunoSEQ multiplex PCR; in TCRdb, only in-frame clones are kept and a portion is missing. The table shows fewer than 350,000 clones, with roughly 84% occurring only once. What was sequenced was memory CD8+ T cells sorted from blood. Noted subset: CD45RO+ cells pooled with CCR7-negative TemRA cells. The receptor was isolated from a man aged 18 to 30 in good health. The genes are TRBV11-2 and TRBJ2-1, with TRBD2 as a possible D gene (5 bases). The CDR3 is CASRRVGSAYNEQFF. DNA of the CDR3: TGTGCCAGCAGACGCGTAGGGAGCGCCTACAATGAGCAGTTCTTC.